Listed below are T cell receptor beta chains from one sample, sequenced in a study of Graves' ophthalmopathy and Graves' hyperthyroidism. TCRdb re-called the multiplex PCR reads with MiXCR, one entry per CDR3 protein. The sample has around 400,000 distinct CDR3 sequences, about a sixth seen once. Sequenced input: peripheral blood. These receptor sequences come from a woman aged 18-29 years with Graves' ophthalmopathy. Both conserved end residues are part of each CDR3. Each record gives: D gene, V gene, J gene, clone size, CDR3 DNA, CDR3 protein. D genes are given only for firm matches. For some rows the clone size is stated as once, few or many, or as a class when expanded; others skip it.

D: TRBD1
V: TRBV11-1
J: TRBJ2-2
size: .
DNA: TGTGCCAGCAGCCCTCGCTGGACAGGGAGCACCGGGGAGCTGTTTTTT
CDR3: CASSPRWTGSTGELFF

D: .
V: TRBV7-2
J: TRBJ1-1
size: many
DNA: TGTGCCAGCAGCCCCTACACTAGCTCGACTGAAGCTTTCTTT
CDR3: CASSPYTSSTEAFF

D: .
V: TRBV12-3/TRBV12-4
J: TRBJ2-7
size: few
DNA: TGTGCCAGCAGCCCCTATAGGTCTCGTGGCGAGCAGTACTTC
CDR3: CASSPYRSRGEQYF

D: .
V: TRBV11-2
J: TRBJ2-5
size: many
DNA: TGTGCCAGCAGCTTAGGCGACGGGGACCAAGAGACCCAGTACTTC
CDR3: CASSLGDGDQETQYF

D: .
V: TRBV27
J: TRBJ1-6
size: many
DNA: TGTGCCAGCAGCTTAATTAATTCACCCCTCCACTTT
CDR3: CASSLINSPLHF

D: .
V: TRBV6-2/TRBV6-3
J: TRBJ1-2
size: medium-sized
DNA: TGTGCCAGCAGCTCCTCGTGGACCTATGGCTACACCTTC
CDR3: CASSSSWTYGYTF

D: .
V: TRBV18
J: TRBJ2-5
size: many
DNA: TGTGCCAGCTCAGCGGGGAACCAAGAGACCCAGTACTTC
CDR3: CASSAGNQETQYF

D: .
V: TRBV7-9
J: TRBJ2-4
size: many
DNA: TGTGCCAGCAGCCCCGGACTAATAAACATTCAGTACTTC
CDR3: CASSPGLINIQYF

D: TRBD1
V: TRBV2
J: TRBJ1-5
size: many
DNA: TGTGCCACCCGGGACAGGAGCAATCAGCCCCAGCATTTT
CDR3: CATRDRSNQPQHF

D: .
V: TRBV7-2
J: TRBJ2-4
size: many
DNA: TGTGCCAGCAGCTTTAGGAGTGGGCATCAGACCAAAAACATTCAGTACTTC
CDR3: CASSFRSGHQTKNIQYF

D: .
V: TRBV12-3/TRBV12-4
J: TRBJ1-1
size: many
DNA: TGTGCCAGCAGCCTAAGAGCGCCGGCGACTGAAGCTTTCTTT
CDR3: CASSLRAPATEAFF

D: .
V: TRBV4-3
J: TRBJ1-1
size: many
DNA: TGCGCCAGCAGCCAAGAAATTTGGAACACTGAAGCTTTCTTT
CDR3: CASSQEIWNTEAFF

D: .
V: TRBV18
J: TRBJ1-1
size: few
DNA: TGTGCCAGCTCACCTTCGGGACGGGGGGGCCCTGAAGCTTTCTTT
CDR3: CASSPSGRGGPEAFF

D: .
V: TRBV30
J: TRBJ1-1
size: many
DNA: TGTGCCTGGAGTGATGCGGGGGAAGCTTTCTTT
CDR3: CAWSDAGEAFF

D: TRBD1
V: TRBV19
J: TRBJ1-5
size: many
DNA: TGTGCCAGTGATCAGGGGGCAAGCAATCAGCCCCAGCATTTT
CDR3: CASDQGASNQPQHF

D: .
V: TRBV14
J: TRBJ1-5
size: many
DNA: TGTGCCAGCAGCCGTTTAGGGCTTAACCAGCCCCAGCATTTT
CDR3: CASSRLGLNQPQHF

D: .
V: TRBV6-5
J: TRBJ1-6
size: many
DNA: TGTGCCAGCAGTCCATTCTTTGAGCGCCAGACCAATAATTCACCCCTCCACTTT
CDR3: CASSPFFERQTNNSPLHF

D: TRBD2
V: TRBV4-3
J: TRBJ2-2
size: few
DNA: TGCGCCAGCAGCCAAGATGCGGTAGCGGGGGCACCCGGGGAGCTGTTTTTT
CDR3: CASSQDAVAGAPGELFF

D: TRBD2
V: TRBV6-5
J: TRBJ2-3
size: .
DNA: TGTGCCAGCAGTTCGCGACTAGCGGGAACAGATACGCAGTATTTT
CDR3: CASSSRLAGTDTQYF

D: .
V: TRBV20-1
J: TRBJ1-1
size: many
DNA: TGCAGTGCTAGAGATCGCAGGGGGAACACTGAAGCTTTCTTT
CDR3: CSARDRRGNTEAFF

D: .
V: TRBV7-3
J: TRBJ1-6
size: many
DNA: TGTGCCAGCAGCTTAATCCCTGCTGGGGCACCCCTCCACTTT
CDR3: CASSLIPAGAPLHF

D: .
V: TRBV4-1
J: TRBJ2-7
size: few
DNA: TGCGCCAGCAGCCCCGAGAAACCTATTTCGTCTTACGAGCAGTACTTC
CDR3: CASSPEKPISSYEQYF

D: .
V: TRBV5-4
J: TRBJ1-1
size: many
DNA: TGTGCCAGCAGCCTCATTCCGGGTCAGGATCCTTTCTTT
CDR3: CASSLIPGQDPFF

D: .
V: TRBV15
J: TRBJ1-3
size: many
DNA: TGTGCCACCAGCCTAGGGGGGGGAAACACCATATATTTT
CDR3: CATSLGGGNTIYF

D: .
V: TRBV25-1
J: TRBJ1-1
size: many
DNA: TGTGCCAGCACCTTAAGCGGGCAGGGACGCACTGAAGCTTTCTTT
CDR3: CASTLSGQGRTEAFF

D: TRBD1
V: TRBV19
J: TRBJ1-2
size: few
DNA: TGTGCCAGTAGTGGGGGGCCGACAGGGATCGAAACTTCTAACTATGGCTACACCTTC
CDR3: CASSGGPTGIETSNYGYTF

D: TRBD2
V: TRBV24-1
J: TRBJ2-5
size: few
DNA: TGTGCCAATGGACTAGCGGGAGCCGAGACCCAGTACTTC
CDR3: CANGLAGAETQYF

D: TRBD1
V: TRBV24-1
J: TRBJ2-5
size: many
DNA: TGTGCCACCAGTGATTTGGGACAGGGGGGCAGGGAGACCCAGTACTTC
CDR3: CATSDLGQGGRETQYF

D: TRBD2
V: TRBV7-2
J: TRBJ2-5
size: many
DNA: TGTGCCAGCAGCGCAGACATCCGGGGGGGCGAAGAGACCCAGTACTTC
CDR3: CASSADIRGGEETQYF

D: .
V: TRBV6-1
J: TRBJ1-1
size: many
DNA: TGTGCCAGCAAGAAGCTGAACACTGAAGCTTTCTTT
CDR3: CASKKLNTEAFF

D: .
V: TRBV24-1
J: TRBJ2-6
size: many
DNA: TGTGCCACCAGTGACAGGGCTGGGGCCAACGTCCTGACTTTC
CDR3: CATSDRAGANVLTF

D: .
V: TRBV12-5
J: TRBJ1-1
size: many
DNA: TGTGCTAGTGGCTCGTCGGTCGGGGAATTGGACACTGAAGCTTTCTTT
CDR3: CASGSSVGELDTEAFF

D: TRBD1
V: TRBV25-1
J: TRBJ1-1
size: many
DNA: TGTGCCAGCAGTGAATATATCGGGACAGGGAAGATTGAAGCTTTCTTT
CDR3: CASSEYIGTGKIEAFF

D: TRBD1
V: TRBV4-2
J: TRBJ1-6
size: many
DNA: TGTGCCAGCAGCCAAGATACTGGAGACAGGGCGTATTCACCCCTCCACTTT
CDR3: CASSQDTGDRAYSPLHF

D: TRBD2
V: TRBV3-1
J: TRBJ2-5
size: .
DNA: TGTGCCAGCAGCAAGAGCGGGAGGGAGGTTACGGACTTC
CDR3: CASSKSGREVTDF

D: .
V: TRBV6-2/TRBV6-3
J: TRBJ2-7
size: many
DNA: TGTGCCAGCAGTTATTACGGGGAGGACAACGAGCAGTACTTC
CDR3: CASSYYGEDNEQYF

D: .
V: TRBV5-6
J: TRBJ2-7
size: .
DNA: TGTGCCAGCAGCTTGCAGGACGAGCAGTACTTC
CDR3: CASSLQDEQYF

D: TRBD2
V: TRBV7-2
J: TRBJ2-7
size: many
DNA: TGTGCCAGCAGCCCGGGGGCTAGCGGGATCTACGAGCAGTACTTC
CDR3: CASSPGASGIYEQYF

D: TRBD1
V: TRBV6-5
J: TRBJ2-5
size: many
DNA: TGTGCCAGCAGTTCGGGTGGACAGGATGGGGCCCAAGAGACCCAGTACTTC
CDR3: CASSSGGQDGAQETQYF

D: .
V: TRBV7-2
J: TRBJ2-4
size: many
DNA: TGTGCCAGCAGCGAATCTAGTGCTAGGCTGTACTTC
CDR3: CASSESSARLYF

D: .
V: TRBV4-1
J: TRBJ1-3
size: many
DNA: TGCGCCAGCAGCCCCGGCCTTTTCCTCTTCTCTGGAAACACCATATATTTT
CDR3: CASSPGLFLFSGNTIYF

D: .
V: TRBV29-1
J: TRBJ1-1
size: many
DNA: TGCAGCGTTGAGCCCCCGGGAAGGTGGGCTTTCTTT
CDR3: CSVEPPGRWAFF

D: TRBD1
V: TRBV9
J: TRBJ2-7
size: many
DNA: TGTGCCAGCAGCGCACCGGGACAGGGCTACGAGCAGTACTTC
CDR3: CASSAPGQGYEQYF

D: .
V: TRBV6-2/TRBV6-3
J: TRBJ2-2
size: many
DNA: TGTGCCAGCAGTTACTTGGCGGGGAGCACCGGGGAGCTGTTTTTT
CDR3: CASSYLAGSTGELFF

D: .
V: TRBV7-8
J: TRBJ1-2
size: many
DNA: TGTGCCAGCAGCCCCCAGAGGGCAGGTCCTTTGCGTGGCTACACCTTC
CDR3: CASSPQRAGPLRGYTF

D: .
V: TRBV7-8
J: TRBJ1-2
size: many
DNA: TGTGCCAGCAGCTTCACAGGGATCGGCTATGGCTACACCTTC
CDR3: CASSFTGIGYGYTF

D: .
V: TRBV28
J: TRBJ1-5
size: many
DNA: TGTGCCAGCAGTTTAGCCGCTTTCAATCAGCCCCAGCATTTT
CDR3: CASSLAAFNQPQHF

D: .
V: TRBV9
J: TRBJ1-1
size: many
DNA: TGTGCCAGCAGCGTTCAAAGGAACACTGAAGCTTTCTTT
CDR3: CASSVQRNTEAFF

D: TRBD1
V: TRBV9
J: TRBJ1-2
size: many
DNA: TGTGCCAGCAGCCTGGGAATGACAGGGAAGGGCTATGGCTACACCTTC
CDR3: CASSLGMTGKGYGYTF

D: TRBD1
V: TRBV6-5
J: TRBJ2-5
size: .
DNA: TGTGCCAGCAGTTTGGGACAGTTTGAGACCCAGTACTTC
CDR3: CASSLGQFETQYF

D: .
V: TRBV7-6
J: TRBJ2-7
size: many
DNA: TGTGCCAGCGGCGCGGGACGAAGCTCCTACGAGCAGTACTTC
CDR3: CASGAGRSSYEQYF

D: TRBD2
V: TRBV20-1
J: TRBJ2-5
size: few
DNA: TGCAGTGCCCGGACTAGCGGGAGGGCCGAGACCCAGTACTTC
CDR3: CSARTSGRAETQYF

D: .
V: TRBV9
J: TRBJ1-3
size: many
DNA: TGTGCCAGCAGCGGAGGAGGGGACTCAAGGCACTATGGAAACACCATATATTTT
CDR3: CASSGGGDSRHYGNTIYF

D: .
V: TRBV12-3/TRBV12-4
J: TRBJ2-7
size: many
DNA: TGTGCCAGCAGTTTCAGACAGGTTGGTGCCTACGAGCAGTACTTC
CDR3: CASSFRQVGAYEQYF